This T cell receptor (beta chain) was observed in a study of shared clonotypes between healthy human individuals. This CDR3 has 15 amino acids. Germline lookup yields CDR1 SGHAT and CDR2 FQNNGV. V was shortened by 4 bases and J by 4 bases, with 16 bases between the two germline ends. About this clone itself: Its antigen is unidentified.

Sequenced by immunoSEQ multiplex PCR; TCRdb stores in-frame clones only, minus some. The data hold around 2,100,000 clones, with over 85% observed a single time. The naive CD8 subset, CD45RO-negative cells positively selected for CCR7, excluded terminally differentiated effector memory CD45RA+ cells. Overall study findings and caveats: The genetic and exposure-history diversity represented was limited by few donors.

The chain has TRBV11-2 and TRBJ2-5; a weak D match, TRBD2 (6 bases). Specimen: naive CD8+ T cells sorted from blood. This sequence originates from a man younger than 35 in good health. The CDR3 spells CASSSGKGGVETQYF. The CDR3, as DNA: TGTGCCAGCAGCTCTGGGAAAGGAGGGGTAGAGACCCAGTACTTC. Looking up the rest from reference TRBV11-2 and TRBJ2-5 gives the full variable domain: EAGVAQSPRYKIIEKRQSVAFWCNPISGHATLYWYQQILGQGPKLLIQFQNNGVVDDSQLPKDRFSAERLKGVDSTLKIQPAKLEDSAVYLCASSSGKGGVETQYFGPGTRLLVL.